The T cell receptor beta chain described here comes from a study of spatial heterogeneity in lung cancer. For the study at large: Consistently, beta-chain sequences turned up in larger numbers than alpha-chain sequences did.

One entry per CDR3 protein, called by TCRdb with MiXCR from the 5' RACE reads. This repertoire shows roughly 4,300 distinct CDR3 sequences, approximately 9.5% found once; its top ten account for 46%. Trimming took 3 bases from V and 0 from J, leaving 9 bases between them. The CDR3 has 14 residues. The germline V gene encodes CDR1 SEHNR and CDR2 FQNEAQ (reference sequence). This clonotype is medium-sized in the sample. Its cognate antigen is unknown. Regarding time point: sample taken at primary tumor resection. Unsorted whole RNA of tumor, nontumor lung or frozen PBMC was sequenced. The roughly 66 donors had untreated early-stage non-small cell lung cancer. Study results and limitations: Relative to follow-up, resection was when ubiquitous expanded tumor TCRs appeared more in blood.

This chain links TRBV7-9 with TRBJ2-7; weak D call: TRBD1 (5 bases). This receptor was identified in a male donor with early-stage non-small cell lung cancer. The sample here was PBMCs, taken at surgery. The CDR3 nucleotides read TGTGCCAGCAGCTTTGGCAGGGTCTCCTACGAGCAGTACTTC. It codes for CASSFGRVSYEQYF.